This section outlines one T cell receptor beta chain sequence together with its context. What it recognizes is unknown. Primers included in the PCR were 60 Vbeta and 13 Jbeta primers. Some clones are missing from TCRdb's copy, which holds only in-frame ones; the method was immunoSEQ multiplex PCR. The sample consists of around 94,000 clones, approximately 80% of them appearing once. CDR1 is SGHTA, CDR2 FQGNSA, per germline. This CDR3 has 14 amino acids. These data are taken from a study of cytomegalovirus exposure and HLA in healthy donors. Study-wide results and caveats: Later on, analysis showed that most CMV-associated TCR beta chains appeared to be HLA-restricted.

This receptor was identified in a human donor in good health. The specimen was PBMCs. The chain uses TRBV7-2 and TRBJ2-5; 10 positions match TRBD1. The assigned J gene may be wrong: the sequence end matches TRBJ2-7 better. The CDR3 nucleotides are TGTGCCAGCAGCACAGGGACAGGGGTGTACGAGCAGTACTTC. As protein: CASSTGTGVYEQYF.